Following are 5 T cell receptor beta chains from one sample sequenced in a study of early T cells in non-severe SARS-CoV-2 infection. MiXCR, run by TCRdb on the 5' RACE reads, gives a single entry per CDR3 protein. This table holds about 64,000 distinct CDR3 sequences, 10% to 15% found once. This specimen was whole blood, taken at baseline. All receptors come from an adult who was a healthcare worker with PCR-confirmed SARS-CoV-2 infection or an uninfected control (not recorded which).

In this sample, this clonotype turned up a few times. This chain connects TRBV7-2 to TRBJ1-4; a possible D gene is TRBD1 (5 bases). Germline CDR1 and CDR2: SGHTA and FQGNSA. The CDR3 contains 16 residues. V was shortened by 5 bases and J by 1 base, with 14 bases between the two germline ends. Written as DNA, the CDR3 is TGTGCCAGCAGCCCAGCGAACGGGGGAACTAATGAAAAACTGTTTTTT. Protein: CASSPANGGTNEKLFF.

This clonotype was counted between two and nine times. The chain combines TRBV29-1 with TRBJ1-1; TRBD1 agrees at 7 bases. CDR3 length: 13 amino acids. Losses at the gene ends were 3 bases for V and 6 bases for J; bases not matched to a gene: 7. Germline-derived CDR1 and CDR2 are SQVTM and ANQGSEA. CDR3 loop: CSVDEGALAEAFF. The CDR3 nucleotides are TGCAGCGTTGACGAGGGGGCGTTGGCTGAAGCTTTCTTT.

Concerning this clonotype: The limits of the CDR3 on the DNA are not certain, so only TCRdb's listed CDR3 is given. The chain joins TRBV12-3 or TRBV12-4 to TRBJ2-3. Both ends counted, the CDR3 spans 15 residues. The CDR3: CASSILESGIDTQYF.

This CDR3 is CASSFGLAGDLAEQYF. CDR3 in DNA: TGTGCCAGCAGCTTCGGACTAGCGGGAGATTTGGCCGAGCAGTACTTC. The rearrangement links TRBV7-2 to TRBJ2-7, with 13 bases identical to TRBD2. Trimming removed 3 bases from V and 6 bases from J; junction bases left unmatched: 8. There are 16 residues in the CDR3. Per the germline V gene, CDR1 is SGHTA and CDR2 is FQGNSA.

The J gene is TRBJ1-4, the V gene TRBV12-3 or TRBV12-4; tentative D call: TRBD1 (6 bases). This CDR3 has 15 amino acids. V lost 5 bases and J 7 bases, leaving 17 bases between the germline ends. The DNA of the CDR3 is TGTGCCAGCAGTACTACCAGGGGATCGGGTGAAAAACTGTTTTTT. Amino acids: CASSTTRGSGEKLFF.